This entry lists 14 T cell receptor beta chains sequenced from one sample in a study of prognosis after radiotherapy for stage I lung cancer. Amplicons of TCR beta CDR3 were generated from genomic DNA by two-round multiplex PCR. Amplification during the initial PCR round employed primers specific to each TRBV and TRBJ gene. MiXCR, applied by TCRdb to the multiplex PCR reads, yields one record per CDR3 protein. The sample yields 50,000 to 75,000 distinct CDR3 sequences, roughly 29% seen once. The sequences come from PBMCs, collected before or after stereotactic body radiation therapy (not recorded which). Receptors were obtained from a donor over 45 with non-small cell lung cancer.

This clonotype showed up many times. The chain recombines TRBV6-1 with TRBJ1-2; perhaps TRBD1 as D (5 bases). Trimming stripped 6 bases from V and 5 bases from J, with 16 bases between. This CDR3 region has 14 residues. Germline CDR1 is MNHNS and CDR2 is SASEGT. This CDR3 is CASSRTAGTYGYTF. The CDR3 DNA reads as TGTGCCAGCAGCCGAACGGCGGGGACTTATGGCTACACCTTC.

This clonotype was observed many times. The chain is built from TRBV7-9 and TRBJ2-3; possible D gene TRBD1, 5 bases. The V end was cut by 1 base, the J end by 1 base, with 6 bases between. Germline CDR1 is SEHNR and CDR2 is FQNEAQ (reference sequence). This CDR3 region has 14 residues. This chain's CDR3 is CASSLGQRTDTQYF. The DNA for the CDR3 is TGTGCCAGCAGCTTAGGACAGCGCACAGATACGCAGTATTTT.

This clonotype has at least ten counts. The rearrangement uses TRBV10-3 and TRBJ2-5; TRBD2 agrees at 8 bases. The V segment lost 5 bases and the J segment 4 bases; nucleotides outside the gene matches: 6. Germline CDR1 ENHRY, CDR2 SYGVKD. The CDR3 loop spans 14 amino acids. CDR3 DNA sequence: TGTGCCATCAGTTCAAGCGGGGGCCCAGAGACCCAGTACTTC. Translating it yields CAISSSGGPETQYF.

This clonotype was recorded at least ten times. The J gene is TRBJ2-5, the V gene TRBV7-3, with 7 bases matching TRBD1. The germline gives CDR1 SGHTA, CDR2 FQGTGA. The CDR3 totals 13 residues. The trim removed 5 bases at V and 2 bases at J, leaving 2 bases unmatched. The CDR3 DNA follows: TGTGCCAGCAGCCAGGGACAGCAAGAGACCCAGTACTTC. Protein sequence: CASSQGQQETQYF. The whole variable domain, remainder taken from reference TRBV7-3 and TRBJ2-5, is GAGVSQTPSNKVTEKGKYVELRCDPISGHTALYWYRQSLGQGPEFLIYFQGTGAADDSGLPNDRFFAVRPEGSVSTLKIQRTERGDSAVYLCASSQGQQETQYFGPGTRLLVL.

This clonotype was counted many times. The V gene is TRBV20-1, the J gene TRBJ2-6; D not certain. V was pared by 3 bases and J by 0 bases, with 9 bases between. The CDR3 has 15 amino acids. Germline V gene sequence: CDR1 DFQATT, CDR2 SNEGSKA (reference sequence). CDR3 residues: CSASSYSSGANVLTF. The CDR3 nucleotides read TGCAGTGCTAGCTCCTACAGCTCTGGGGCCAACGTCCTGACTTTC.

Of note for this clonotype: A far larger clone is off by one base, so a read error is likely. The V and J genes are TRBV6-2 or TRBV6-3 and TRBJ1-1; D might be TRBD1 (6 bases). Germline V gene data show CDR1 as MNHEY and CDR2 as SVGEGT. This CDR3 is built from 15 residues. Here the CDR3 DNA reads TGTGCCAGCATTTACCTGGGGGGCTGGGACACTGAAGCTTTCTTT. This sequence encodes CASIYLGGWDTEAFF.

This clonotype was counted ten times or more. J is TRBJ1-4 and V is TRBV20-1, with a possible D match to TRBD1 (6 bases). V was trimmed by 5 bases and J by 0 bases, leaving 10 bases between them. CDR1 DFQATT and CDR2 SNEGSKA come from the germline V gene (reference sequence). The CDR3 spans 14 residues. The CDR3 spells CSAPGQPTNEKLFF. The CDR3 nucleotides are TGCAGTGCTCCTGGACAGCCAACTAATGAAAAACTGTTTTTT.

This clonotype was counted at least ten times. CDR3 residues: CASSHRQGSTEKLFF. CDR3 sequence (DNA): TGTGCCAGCAGCCATCGACAGGGAAGTACTGAAAAACTGTTTTTT. The V and J genes are TRBV6-1 and TRBJ1-4, with 7 bases lining up with TRBD1. The V gene end was trimmed by 6 bases and the J gene end by 7 bases; junction bases not matched to a gene: 11. CDR3 length: 15 amino acids. Germline assignment: CDR1 MNHNS and CDR2 SASEGT.

This clonotype was picked up one time. A far larger clone differs by one base, so this is likely a read error. V usage is TRBV6-4 and J usage is TRBJ1-2; D unclear. The germline V gene has CDR1 MRHNA and CDR2 SNTAGT. This CDR3 comprises 14 residues. CDR3 nucleotides: TGTGCCAGAAGTGAAAATGGGGTGAACTATGGCTACACCTTC. Translation gives CARSENGVNYGYTF.

Many counts were recorded for this clonotype. The chain carries TRBV20-1 and TRBJ2-7, with 7 bases that match TRBD2. The CDR3 runs to 15 residues. The trim removed 6 bases at V and 1 base at J, leaving 12 bases unmatched. Per germline, CDR1 DFQATT and CDR2 SNEGSKA (reference sequence). CDR3 sequence reads: CSAPRLASGSYEQYF. Here the CDR3 DNA reads TGCAGTGCCCCCAGGCTAGCTAGCGGATCCTACGAGCAGTACTTC.

This clonotype has ten or more counts. This chain joins TRBV5-6 and TRBJ1-5, with D possibly TRBD1 on 6 matching bases. The CDR3 sequence is 14 residues long. Per the germline V gene, CDR1 is SGHDT and CDR2 is YYEEEE. With 0 bases removed from V and 10 bases from J, the gap between germline ends came to 14 bases. CDR3 coding DNA: TGTGCCAGCAGCTTGGGACAGGCCCTGGTTCCCCAGCATTTT. Protein: CASSLGQALVPQHF.

This clonotype was observed many times. V usage is TRBV5-4 and J usage is TRBJ2-6; no reliable D call. The CDR3 is 14 residues long. Germline CDR1 is SGHNT and CDR2 is YYREEE (reference sequence). Between the trimmed V and J ends, which lost 4 bases and 1 base, there was a span of 6 bases. The CDR3 region is CASSMASGANVLTF. The CDR3 DNA reads TGTGCCAGCAGCATGGCGTCTGGGGCCAACGTCCTGACTTTC.

Notes on this clonotype: One base away lies a much larger clone, so this may be a sequencing read error. Because it lacks the conserved phenylalanine or tryptophan at the end, this CDR3 is likely a read error. The chain combines TRBV6-2 or TRBV6-3 with TRBJ1-1; D not certain. Trimming left V 4 bases short and J 10 bases short, with 10 bases between. The CDR3 covers 11 residues. Germline-derived CDR1 and CDR2 are MNHEY and SVGEGT. The CDR3 DNA is TGTGCCAGCAGTTGCCGAGACCTAGCTTTCCTT. Amino acid sequence: CASSCRDLAFL.

On this clonotype: A clone one base away is much larger, so this may be a read error. This chain joins TRBV4-1 and TRBJ1-5; TRBD1 aligns across 10 bases. Trimming cost V 4 bases and J 8 bases; bases outside gene matches: 5. CDR1 is MGHRA, CDR2 YSYEKL, per germline. The CDR3 totals 14 residues. CDR3 sequence (DNA): TGCGCCAGCAGCCGCGGGACAGGGGATAAGCCCCAGCATTTT. Encoded protein: CASSRGTGDKPQHF.